The rows below give T cell receptor beta chains drawn from one sample of a study of shared T cell receptors in the human thymus. Profiling relied on immunoSEQ multiplex PCR, and the TCRdb table lists in-frame clones only, not all of them. This table holds about 660,000 clones, roughly 90% found once. A further study also used this sample, focusing on human thymus T cells.

Sequencing was performed on thymocytes. The receptors shown here come from a boy under three years old with a congenital heart defect. Each CDR3 is given with its conserved first and last residue. Each record gives: D gene, J gene, CDR3 length, clone size, V gene, CDR3 protein, CDR3 DNA. D genes are given only for firm matches. Where a row states a size, it is once, few, many or the class of an expanded clone; other rows omit it.

>.|TRBJ2-7|16|.|TRBV27
CASSFGREAMGYEQYF
TGTGCCAGCAGTTTTGGCCGCGAGGCAATGGGCTACGAGCAGTACTTC
>TRBD1|TRBJ2-1|23|.|TRBV28
CASSLFPPVGDRGVSGSYNEQFF
TGTGCCAGCAGTTTATTCCCCCCCGTTGGGGACAGGGGGGTTTCGGGGTCCTACAATGAGCAGTTCTTC
>.|TRBJ2-7|12|.|TRBV6-5
CASNQNGGEQYF
TGTGCCAGCAACCAAAACGGGGGCGAGCAGTACTTC
>TRBD1|TRBJ1-5|17|.|TRBV6-1
CASSEKQGATGNQPQHF
TGTGCCAGCAGTGAAAAGCAGGGGGCGACTGGCAATCAGCCCCAGCATTTT
>TRBD1|TRBJ2-7|15|.|TRBV4-3
CASSPPGTGIHEQYF
TGCGCCAGCAGCCCTCCTGGGACAGGGATCCACGAGCAGTACTTC
>.|TRBJ2-3|17|.|TRBV4-2
CASSQEDVAGRTDTQYF
TGTGCCAGCAGCCAGGAAGATGTCGCGGGACGGACAGATACGCAGTATTTT
>TRBD1|TRBJ1-2|21|.|TRBV4-2
CASSQDGAPPGQGNINYGYTF
TGTGCCAGCAGCCAAGATGGGGCCCCCCCGGGACAGGGGAACATCAACTATGGCTACACCTTC
>.|TRBJ1-2|15|.|TRBV15
CATTQGPKQGSGYTF
TGTGCCACCACTCAAGGTCCTAAACAGGGCTCCGGCTACACCTTC
>.|TRBJ2-7|16|.|TRBV7-9
CASSFDLQAGLYEQYF
TGTGCCAGCAGCTTCGACTTACAGGCAGGTCTGTACGAGCAGTACTTC
>TRBD2|TRBJ2-3|15|once|TRBV10-3
CAISGTSGKADTQYF
TGTGCCATCAGTGGGACTAGCGGGAAGGCAGATACGCAGTATTTT
>TRBD2|TRBJ2-7|16|.|TRBV2
CASTQPASGNHYEQYF
TGTGCCAGCACCCAGCCGGCTAGCGGGAATCACTACGAGCAGTACTTC
>TRBD2|TRBJ2-1|18|.|TRBV30
CAWSRLAGSDRLYNEQFF
TGTGCCTGGAGCAGACTAGCGGGCTCCGACCGGCTATACAATGAGCAGTTCTTC
>TRBD1|TRBJ2-6|17|.|TRBV28
CASSPGQGGAGANVLTF
TGTGCCAGCAGTCCCGGACAGGGGGGGGCCGGGGCCAACGTCCTGACTTTC
>TRBD2|TRBJ2-3|15|.|TRBV7-2
CASSWGLAGADTQYF
TGTGCCAGCAGCTGGGGACTAGCGGGAGCAGATACGCAGTATTTT
>TRBD2|TRBJ2-2|16|.|TRBV19
CASSRRLAANTGELFF
TGTGCCAGTAGTCGGAGACTAGCGGCGAACACCGGGGAGCTGTTTTTT
>.|TRBJ2-5|14|.|TRBV7-6
CASSFPGVRETQYF
TGTGCCAGCAGCTTCCCCGGGGTCCGGGAGACCCAGTACTTC
>.|TRBJ1-4|15|.|TRBV4-2
CASSQEGRLHEKLFF
TGTGCCAGCAGCCAAGAGGGGCGCTTACATGAAAAACTGTTTTTT
>TRBD1|TRBJ2-7|14|.|TRBV5-4
CASSRRDRGLEQYF
TGTGCCAGCAGCCGCCGGGACAGGGGTTTGGAGCAGTACTTC
>TRBD1|TRBJ2-7|15|.|TRBV30
CAWSPRDRGSYEQYF
TGTGCCTGGAGTCCCCGGGACAGAGGCTCCTACGAGCAGTACTTC
>TRBD1|TRBJ2-7|16|.|TRBV27
CASSSPRQGRSYEQYF
TGTGCCAGCAGTTCTCCTAGACAGGGGAGGTCCTACGAGCAGTACTTC
>TRBD2|TRBJ2-5|17|.|TRBV7-9
CASSLAVAGRAGETQYF
TGTGCCAGCAGCTTAGCTGTAGCGGGAAGGGCGGGAGAGACCCAGTACTTC
>TRBD2|TRBJ2-1|17|.|TRBV7-8
CASSSLPTSGKGNEQFF
TGTGCCAGCAGCTCCCTTCCCACTAGCGGGAAAGGGAATGAGCAGTTCTTC
>.|TRBJ2-3|14|.|TRBV27
CASSWVAATDTQYF
TGTGCCAGCAGTTGGGTTGCGGCCACAGATACGCAGTATTTT
>TRBD1|TRBJ2-7|14|.|TRBV7-2
CASSLNRGSYEQYF
TGTGCCAGCAGCTTAAACAGGGGATCCTACGAGCAGTACTTC
>TRBD1|TRBJ2-7|16|.|TRBV7-6
CASSHGQGAWEDEQYF
TGTGCCAGCAGCCATGGACAGGGGGCCTGGGAGGATGAGCAGTACTTC
>.|TRBJ2-5|13|few|TRBV6-1
CASSLQGTETQYF
TGTGCCAGCAGTTTACAGGGTACGGAGACCCAGTACTTC
>TRBD2|TRBJ2-7|14|once|TRBV11-2
CASSLASGSYEQYF
TGTGCCAGCAGCTTGGCTAGCGGCTCCTACGAGCAGTACTTC
>TRBD2|TRBJ2-7|17|.|TRBV15
CATSPQRLGLGNYEQYF
TGTGCCACCAGCCCCCAGCGGTTGGGACTAGGCAACTACGAGCAGTACTTC
>TRBD2|TRBJ2-1|16|.|TRBV4-3
CASSHPGLAGEGEQFF
TGCGCCAGCAGCCATCCTGGACTAGCGGGAGAGGGCGAGCAGTTCTTC
>TRBD2|TRBJ2-7|16|.|TRBV28
CASSSPTSGRLYEQYF
TGTGCCAGCAGTTCCCCGACTAGCGGGAGATTATACGAGCAGTACTTC
>TRBD1|TRBJ2-5|13|.|TRBV29-1
CSVGQGVVETQYF
TGCAGCGTTGGACAGGGGGTAGTGGAGACCCAGTACTTC
>TRBD1|TRBJ2-1|15|.|TRBV2
CASSEQGQGYNEQFF
TGTGCCAGCAGTGAACAAGGACAGGGCTACAATGAGCAGTTCTTC
>.|TRBJ2-7|15|.|TRBV4-1
CASSQVTEGAYEQYF
TGCGCCAGCAGCCAAGTTACAGAGGGTGCCTACGAGCAGTACTTC
>.|TRBJ2-7|10|.|TRBV1
CTSSQDPIHF
TGCACCAGCAGCCAAGACCCCATTCACTTC
>.|TRBJ2-5|15|.|TRBV7-2
CASSLRLERQETQYF
TGTGCCAGCAGCTTACGACTAGAGAGACAAGAGACCCAGTACTTC
>.|TRBJ1-1|15|.|TRBV29-1
CSVEEAWVGGTEAFF
TGCAGCGTTGAAGAAGCCTGGGTCGGCGGCACTGAAGCTTTCTTT
>TRBD2|TRBJ2-2|14|.|TRBV9
CASSVLAGAGELFF
TGTGCCAGCAGCGTATTAGCGGGCGCCGGGGAGCTGTTTTTT
>.|TRBJ2-7|14|.|TRBV11-3
CASSLQGLSYEQYF
TGTGCCAGCAGCTTACAGGGGCTCTCCTACGAGCAGTACTTC
>.|TRBJ2-5|14|.|TRBV6-1
CASSPRTAQETQYF
TGTGCCAGCAGTCCACGGACAGCCCAAGAGACCCAGTACTTC
>TRBD2|TRBJ2-5|16|.|TRBV7-8
CASSLVGSGSQETQYF
TGTGCCAGCAGCTTAGTAGGTAGCGGGAGCCAAGAGACCCAGTACTTC
>TRBD1|TRBJ1-1|13|.|TRBV6-6
CASRHSGGTEAFF
TGTGCCAGCAGGCACTCAGGGGGCACTGAAGCTTTCTTT